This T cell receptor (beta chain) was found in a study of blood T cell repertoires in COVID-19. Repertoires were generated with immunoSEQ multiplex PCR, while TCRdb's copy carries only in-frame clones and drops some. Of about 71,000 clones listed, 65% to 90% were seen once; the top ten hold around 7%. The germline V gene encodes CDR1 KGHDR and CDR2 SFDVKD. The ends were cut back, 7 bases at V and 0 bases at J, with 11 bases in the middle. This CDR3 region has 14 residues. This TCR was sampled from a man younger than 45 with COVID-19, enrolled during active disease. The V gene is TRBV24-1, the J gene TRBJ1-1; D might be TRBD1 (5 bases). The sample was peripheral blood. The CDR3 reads CATRFRVMNTEAFF. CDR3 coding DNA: TGTGCCACCAGGTTCAGGGTGATGAACACTGAAGCTTTCTTT.